This T cell receptor beta chain was sequenced for a study of cytomegalovirus exposure and HLA in healthy donors. Concerning this clone: Its antigen is currently unknown.

The study drew the donors from its approximately 120-subject validation cohort, separate from the approximately 700-subject first cohort. Germline values: CDR1 SEHNR, CDR2 FQNEAQ (reference sequence). V gave up 4 bases and J gave up 4 bases; unmatched junction bases: 3. The CDR3 is 14 residues long. TCRdb's copy holds only in-frame clones and misses some; the assay was immunoSEQ multiplex PCR. The sample includes about 180,000 clones, approximately 87% of them seen just once. Study-level findings and limits: Reported performance of the classifier showed diagnosis of cytomegalovirus status with high specificity and sensitivity. The study labeled fewer than 200 TCR beta chains cytomegalovirus-associated.

This chain connects TRBV7-9 to TRBJ1-3; 8 nucleotides agree with TRBD1. The clonotype originates from a woman aged 30 to 39 in good health and CMV-seronegative. Sequenced sample: PBMCs. DNA of the CDR3: TGTGCCAGCAGCTCGACAGGGGCAGGAAACACCATATATTTT. It yields the protein CASSSTGAGNTIYF. The full variable domain, rest sourced from reference TRBV7-9 and TRBJ1-3, is DTGVSQNPRHKITKRGQNVTFRCDPISEHNRLYWYRQTLGQGPEFLTYFQNEAQLEKSRLLSDRFSAERPKGSFSTLEIQRTEQGDSAMYLCASSSTGAGNTIYFGEGSWLTVV.